A single T cell receptor (beta chain) is shown here with its context. This clonotype was found a few times. Its antigen is still unknown. Base qualities were left out, and no much larger clone turns up one base away. These data are taken from a study of T cells in Graves' hyperthyroidism and ophthalmopathy (dated by TCRdb to about 2019). Context from the whole study: Peripheral blood was sampled at the time of initial diagnosis, prior to any treatment. TCR V-J signatures able to tell the groups apart were searched for in a discovery cohort of some 97 patients, of whom more than 40 had Graves' ophthalmopathy and 57 had stable Graves' hyperthyroidism. The study also compared thyroid tissue and blood T-cell repertoires from five or six Graves' hyperthyroidism patients. According to the paper, TCR Vbeta CDR3 sequencing was carried out on 120 to 150 peripheral blood samples, which came from some 41 ophthalmopathy, around 74 hyperthyroidism and around 17 progressor patients. After sampling, hyperthyroidism patients received methimazole starting at 30 mg daily, and ophthalmopathy patients received high-dose intravenous methylprednisolone. The 75 to 100 discovery patients were divided at random into training and test sets in a 7:3 ratio. Prospective prediction of ophthalmopathy was tested in an independent validation cohort of approximately 18 hyperthyroidism patients and 17 patients who later progressed to ophthalmopathy. Results and caveats for the whole study, not just this receptor: In validation, progression to ophthalmopathy was predicted by the model with roughly 71% sensitivity and about 72% specificity, a median of roughly 6.4 months before onset. A 13 V-J signature model separated ophthalmopathy from stable hyperthyroidism, with approximately 86% sensitivity and roughly 81% specificity in cross-validation and 80%/75% in testing. Blood samples also contained most of the expanded thyroid clonotypes (frequency above 0.001), which suggests that blood repertoires may reflect thyroid immune responses. No statistical method was used to fix the sample size in advance, and group allocation was not hidden from the investigators.

TCR beta CDR3 regions were amplified from RNA transcripts. A first-round RT-PCR of the TCR CDR3 used the HTBI primer set with the Qiagen OneStep RT-PCR kit. The libraries were constructed in a second round of multiplex PCR and then size-selected and purified. Sequencing of the libraries was done on an Illumina HiSeq2000 using paired-end 100 bp reads. Regarding the original processing steps: Raw data were processed with SOAPnuke, discarding reads with adapters, uncalled bases, mean Phred below 15, or no exact constant-primer or identifier match. COPE v1.2.5 was used to merge the high-quality paired reads, and each unique nucleotide sequence was defined as a clonotype. MiTCR v1.1 was used to align clonotypes to the IMGT TRBV, TRBD and TRBJ reference segments. The analysis included only V-J combinations with a frequency above 0.0001, which together covered over 98% of the repertoires. A TCS score was defined as the ratio of F50 (clonal expansion) to E x V (chaos), with BLOSUM62-based TCRdist applied between CDR3 peptides within each V-J. Welch's t-statistics and random forest reduced fewer than 600 V-J features to around 14, which were used in a naive Bayes classifier (R e1071). TCRdb handled the public reads itself, with Q25 trimming in fastp and clone calling in MiXCR, and kept productive beta chains. Each CDR3 protein appears once, grouped with its most common genes and DNA. TCRdb's processing, not the authors', yielded these V and J calls. The sample yields 490,000 or so distinct CDR3 sequences; less than 25% were counted once. The ten largest clones capture approximately 54% of the sample.

In the ophthalmopathy patients, disease was moderately to severely active, with a Clinical Activity Score of 3 or more, a NOSPECS grade of 4 or more, and a duration of less than 3 months. Exclusion was applied to patients with uncontrolled infections, other autoimmune diseases, pregnancy or lactation. Diagnoses were established on the basis of clinical symptoms, serum thyroxine and TRAb, thyroid ultrasound, and orbital computed tomography. PBMCs were separated from approximately 9.9 ml of fresh peripheral blood using Ficoll-Paque density gradient centrifugation. Total RNA was extracted using Trizol reagent, and RNA quality was assessed on an Agilent 2100 Bioanalyzer. The germline V gene sets CDR1 to SGHTA and CDR2 to FQGNSA. The CDR3 holds 14 amino acids from the cysteine to the phenylalanine. The entry retains the CDR3 DNA only, 42 bases that are in frame from base 1. V was cut back by 6 bases and J by 3 bases, leaving a gap of 14 bases between them.

This clonotype was obtained from a woman in her 70s with Graves' ophthalmopathy. The V and J segments used are TRBV7-2 and TRBJ2-5; the D gene lacks a confident call. Source material: blood. The CDR3 sequence is CASRPNLVEETQYF. The DNA reads as follows: TGTGCCAGCAGACCAAACCTAGTGGAAGAGACCCAGTACTTC.